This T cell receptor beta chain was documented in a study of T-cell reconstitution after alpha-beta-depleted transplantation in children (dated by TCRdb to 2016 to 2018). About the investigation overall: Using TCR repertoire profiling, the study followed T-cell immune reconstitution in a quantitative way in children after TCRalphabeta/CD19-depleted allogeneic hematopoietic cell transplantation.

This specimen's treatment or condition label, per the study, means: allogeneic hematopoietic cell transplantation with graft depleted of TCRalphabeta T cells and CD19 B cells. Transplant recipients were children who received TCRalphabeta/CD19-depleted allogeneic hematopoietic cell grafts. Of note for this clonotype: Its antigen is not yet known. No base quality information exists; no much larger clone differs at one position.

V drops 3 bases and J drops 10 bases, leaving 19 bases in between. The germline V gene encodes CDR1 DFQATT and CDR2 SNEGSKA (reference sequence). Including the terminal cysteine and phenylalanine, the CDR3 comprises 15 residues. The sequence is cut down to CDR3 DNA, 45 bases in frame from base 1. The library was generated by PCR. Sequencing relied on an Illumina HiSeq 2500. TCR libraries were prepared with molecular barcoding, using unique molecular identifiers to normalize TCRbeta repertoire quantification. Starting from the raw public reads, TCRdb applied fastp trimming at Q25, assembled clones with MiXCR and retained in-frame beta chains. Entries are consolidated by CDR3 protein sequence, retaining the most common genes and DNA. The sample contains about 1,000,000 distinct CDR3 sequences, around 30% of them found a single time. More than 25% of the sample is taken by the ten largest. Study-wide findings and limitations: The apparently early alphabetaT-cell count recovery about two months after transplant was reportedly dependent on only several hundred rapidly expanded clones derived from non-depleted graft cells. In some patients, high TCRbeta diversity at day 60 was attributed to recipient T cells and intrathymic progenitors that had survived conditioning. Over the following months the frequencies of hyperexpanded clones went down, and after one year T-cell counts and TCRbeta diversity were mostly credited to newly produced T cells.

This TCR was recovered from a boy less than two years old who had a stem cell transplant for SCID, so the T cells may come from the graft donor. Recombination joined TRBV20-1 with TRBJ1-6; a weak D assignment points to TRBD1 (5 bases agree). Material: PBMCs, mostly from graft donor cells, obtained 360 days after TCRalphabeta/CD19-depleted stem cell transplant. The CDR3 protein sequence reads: CSASKGFGVNSPLHF. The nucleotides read TGCAGTGCTAGTAAGGGGTTCGGGGTTAACTCACCCCTCCACTTT.